Listed below are T cell receptor beta chains from one sample, sequenced in a study of early T cells in non-severe SARS-CoV-2 infection. Using its own MiXCR run on the 5' RACE reads, TCRdb lists one record per CDR3 protein. The sample comprises 65,000 to 75,000 distinct CDR3 sequences, roughly 4.5% of which are singletons, and roughly 3.7% rests with the top ten. This specimen was whole blood, taken at baseline. The receptor set was obtained from an adult who was a healthcare worker with PCR-confirmed SARS-CoV-2 infection or an uninfected control (not recorded which). The donor label of this sample is uncertain. Each CDR3 is given with its conserved first and last residue. D genes are given only for firm matches. For some rows the clone size is stated as once, few or many, or as a class when expanded; others skip it.

D gene: NA
V gene: TRBV6-2/TRBV6-3
J gene: TRBJ2-7
clone size: few
CDR3 DNA: TGTGCCAGCAGTCGTTGGCCCTCCTACGAGCAGTACTTC
CDR3 protein: CASSRWPSYEQYF

D gene: TRBD2
V gene: TRBV7-2
J gene: TRBJ2-5
clone size: many
CDR3 DNA: TGTGCCAGCAGCTTAAACGCGGGGGGGCAGGAGACCCAGTACTTC
CDR3 protein: CASSLNAGGQETQYF

D gene: TRBD1
V gene: TRBV10-2
J gene: TRBJ1-5
clone size: many
CDR3 DNA: TGCGCCAGATATGCGTTCAGGGGGCGAAGCCAGCCCCAGCATTTT
CDR3 protein: CARYAFRGRSQPQHF

D gene: TRBD1
V gene: TRBV5-1
J gene: TRBJ2-1
clone size: NA
CDR3 DNA: TGCGCCAGCAGCCTACGCTGGGACAGGGGAGTTACCTACAATGAGCAGTTCTTC
CDR3 protein: CASSLRWDRGVTYNEQFF

D gene: NA
V gene: TRBV11-2
J gene: TRBJ1-1
clone size: many
CDR3 DNA: TGTGCCAGCAGCTCGGACAGAGTGGTCACTGAAGCTTTCTTT
CDR3 protein: CASSSDRVVTEAFF

D gene: NA
V gene: TRBV7-9
J gene: TRBJ2-2
clone size: few
CDR3 DNA: TGTGCCAGACGGGGTGCGAACACCGGGGAGCTGTTTTTT
CDR3 protein: CARRGANTGELFF

D gene: TRBD1
V gene: TRBV6-4
J gene: TRBJ2-2
clone size: NA
CDR3 DNA: TGTGCCAGCAGCGGGGGGACAGGGCGTACCGGGGAGCTGTTTTTT
CDR3 protein: CASSGGTGRTGELFF

D gene: TRBD1
V gene: TRBV11-2
J gene: TRBJ2-7
clone size: NA
CDR3 DNA: TGTGCCAGCAGCTTAAGGACAGGGAGCGGCGGGGAGCAGTACTTC
CDR3 protein: CASSLRTGSGGEQYF

D gene: NA
V gene: TRBV24-1
J gene: TRBJ2-6
clone size: many
CDR3 DNA: TGTGCCATCTCGCGGGGGCTCTCTGGGGCCAACGTCCTGACTTTC
CDR3 protein: CAISRGLSGANVLTF

D gene: NA
V gene: TRBV7-2
J gene: TRBJ2-3
clone size: NA
CDR3 DNA: TGTGCCAGCAGCTGGGTAGGTTCCGGCACAGATACGCAGTATTTT
CDR3 protein: CASSWVGSGTDTQYF

D gene: NA
V gene: TRBV5-1
J gene: TRBJ2-1
clone size: many
CDR3 DNA: TGCGCCAGCAGCTTGGGAGGGGATCCGTCCAATGAGCAGTTCTTC
CDR3 protein: CASSLGGDPSNEQFF

D gene: NA
V gene: TRBV11-3
J gene: TRBJ2-1
clone size: NA
CDR3 DNA: TGTGCCAGCAGCTTAAGCTGGGGGAGCTCCTACAATGAGCAGTTCTTC
CDR3 protein: CASSLSWGSSYNEQFF

D gene: NA
V gene: TRBV4-3
J gene: TRBJ2-7
clone size: many
CDR3 DNA: TGCGCCAGCAGCCAAAGCATTAACTCCTACGAGCAGTACTTC
CDR3 protein: CASSQSINSYEQYF

D gene: TRBD2
V gene: TRBV12-3/TRBV12-4
J gene: TRBJ2-7
clone size: many
CDR3 DNA: TGTGCCAGCAGCCGCGGGGGCTACGAGCAGTACTTC
CDR3 protein: CASSRGGYEQYF

D gene: TRBD1
V gene: TRBV7-3
J gene: TRBJ1-1
clone size: few
CDR3 DNA: TGTGCCAGCAGCTTACATGCAGGGGGCCTATTGAACACTGAAGCTTTCTTT
CDR3 protein: CASSLHAGGLLNTEAFF

D gene: TRBD2
V gene: TRBV10-2
J gene: TRBJ2-3
clone size: NA
CDR3 DNA: TGCGCCAGCAATAGCGGGGGGGCCGGAGATACGCAGTATTTT
CDR3 protein: CASNSGGAGDTQYF

D gene: TRBD2
V gene: TRBV12-3/TRBV12-4
J gene: TRBJ2-3
clone size: NA
CDR3 DNA: TGTGCCAGCAGTTTAGGACTAGCCCCCTCCCAACCCATGGATACGCAGTATTTT
CDR3 protein: CASSLGLAPSQPMDTQYF

D gene: NA
V gene: TRBV5-1
J gene: TRBJ2-7
clone size: NA
CDR3 DNA: TGCGCCAGCAGCTCCTGGGACGCCCTTGACGAGCAGTACTTC
CDR3 protein: CASSSWDALDEQYF